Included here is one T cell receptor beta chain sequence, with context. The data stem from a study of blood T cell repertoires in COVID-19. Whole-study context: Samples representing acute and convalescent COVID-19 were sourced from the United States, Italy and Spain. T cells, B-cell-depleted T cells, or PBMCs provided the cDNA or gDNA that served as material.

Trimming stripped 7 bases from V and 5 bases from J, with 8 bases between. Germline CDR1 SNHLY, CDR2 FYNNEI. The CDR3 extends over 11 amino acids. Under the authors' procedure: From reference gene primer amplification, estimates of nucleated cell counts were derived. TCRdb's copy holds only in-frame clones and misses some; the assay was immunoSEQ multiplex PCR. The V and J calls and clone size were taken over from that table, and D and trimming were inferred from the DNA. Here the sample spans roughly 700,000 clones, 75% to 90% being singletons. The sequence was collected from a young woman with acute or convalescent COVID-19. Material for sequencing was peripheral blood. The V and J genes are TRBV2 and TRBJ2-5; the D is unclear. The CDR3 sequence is CASMPRETQYF. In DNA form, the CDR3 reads TGTGCCAGCATGCCCAGGGAGACCCAGTACTTC.